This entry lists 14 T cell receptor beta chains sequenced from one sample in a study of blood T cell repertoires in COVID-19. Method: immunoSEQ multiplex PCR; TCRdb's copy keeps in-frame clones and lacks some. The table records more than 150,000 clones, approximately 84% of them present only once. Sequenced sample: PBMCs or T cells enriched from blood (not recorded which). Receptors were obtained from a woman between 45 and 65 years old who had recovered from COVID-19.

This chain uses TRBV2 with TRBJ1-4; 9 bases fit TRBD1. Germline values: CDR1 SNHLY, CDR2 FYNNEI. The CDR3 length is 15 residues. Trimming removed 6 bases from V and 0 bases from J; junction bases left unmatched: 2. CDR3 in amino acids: CASRGQGTTNEKLFF. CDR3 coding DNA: TGTGCCAGCAGGGGACAGGGAACAACTAATGAAAAACTGTTTTTT.

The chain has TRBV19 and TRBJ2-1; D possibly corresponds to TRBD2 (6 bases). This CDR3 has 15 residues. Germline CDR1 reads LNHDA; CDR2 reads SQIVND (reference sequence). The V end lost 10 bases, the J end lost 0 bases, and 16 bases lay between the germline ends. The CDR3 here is CATSQEGISYNEQFF. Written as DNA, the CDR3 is TGTGCCACTTCTCAGGAGGGAATCTCCTACAATGAGCAGTTCTTC. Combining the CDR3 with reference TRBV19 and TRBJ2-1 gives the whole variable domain DGGITQSPKYLFRKEGQNVTLSCEQNLNHDAMYWYRQDPGQGLRLIYYSQIVNDFQKGDIAEGYSVSREKKESFPLTVTSAQKNPTAFYLCATSQEGISYNEQFFGPGTRLTVL.

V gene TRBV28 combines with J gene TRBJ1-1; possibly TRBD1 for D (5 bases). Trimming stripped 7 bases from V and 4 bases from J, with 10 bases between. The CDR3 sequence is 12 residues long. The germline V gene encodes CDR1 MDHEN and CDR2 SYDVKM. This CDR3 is CASNTGFTEAFF. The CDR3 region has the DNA TGTGCCAGCAACACAGGTTTCACTGAAGCTTTCTTT.

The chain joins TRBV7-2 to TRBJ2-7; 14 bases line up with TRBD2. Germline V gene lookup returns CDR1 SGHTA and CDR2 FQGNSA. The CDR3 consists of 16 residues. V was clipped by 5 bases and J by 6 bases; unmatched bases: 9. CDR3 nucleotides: TGTGCCAGCAGCATTGGGACTAGCGGGAGTTGGAGCGAGCAGTACTTC. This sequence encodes CASSIGTSGSWSEQYF.

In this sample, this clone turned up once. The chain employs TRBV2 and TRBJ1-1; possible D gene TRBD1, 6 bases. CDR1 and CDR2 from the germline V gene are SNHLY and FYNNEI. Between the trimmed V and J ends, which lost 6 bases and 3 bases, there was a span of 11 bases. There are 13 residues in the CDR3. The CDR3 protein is CASRNRADTEAFF. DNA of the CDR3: TGTGCCAGCAGGAACAGGGCTGACACTGAAGCTTTCTTT.

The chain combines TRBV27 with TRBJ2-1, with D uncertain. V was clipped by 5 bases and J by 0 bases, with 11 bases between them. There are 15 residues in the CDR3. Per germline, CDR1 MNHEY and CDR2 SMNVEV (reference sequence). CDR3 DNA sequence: TGTGCCAGCAGTCTCGACTTGAGCTCCTACAATGAGCAGTTCTTC. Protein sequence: CASSLDLSSYNEQFF.

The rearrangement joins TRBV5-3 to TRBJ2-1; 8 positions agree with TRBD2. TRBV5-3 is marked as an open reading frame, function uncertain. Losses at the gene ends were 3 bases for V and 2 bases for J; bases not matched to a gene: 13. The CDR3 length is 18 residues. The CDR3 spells CARSSTSGVGWAYNEQFF. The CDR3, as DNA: TGTGCCAGAAGCTCCACTAGCGGAGTGGGTTGGGCCTACAATGAGCAGTTCTTC.

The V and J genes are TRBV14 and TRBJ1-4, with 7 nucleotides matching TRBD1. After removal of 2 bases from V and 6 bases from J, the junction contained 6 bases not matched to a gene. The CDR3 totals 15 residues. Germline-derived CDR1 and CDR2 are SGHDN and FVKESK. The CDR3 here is CASSQPTGWYEKLFF. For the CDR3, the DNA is TGTGCCAGCAGCCAACCGACAGGGTGGTATGAAAAACTGTTTTTT. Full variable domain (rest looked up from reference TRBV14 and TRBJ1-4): EAGVTQFPSHSVIEKGQTVTLRCDPISGHDNLYWYRRVMGKEIKFLLHFVKESKQDESGMPNNRFLAERTGGTYSTLKVQPAELEDSGVYFCASSQPTGWYEKLFFGSGTQLSVL.

The CDR3 DNA reads TGTGCCAGCAGTTTAACAGCAACAGATACGCAGTATTTT. This encodes CASSLTATDTQYF. This chain joins TRBV28 and TRBJ2-3; D ambiguous. Trimming took 2 bases from V and 3 from J, leaving 6 bases between them. Looked up from germline, CDR1 is MDHEN and CDR2 is SYDVKM. This CDR3 has 13 amino acids.

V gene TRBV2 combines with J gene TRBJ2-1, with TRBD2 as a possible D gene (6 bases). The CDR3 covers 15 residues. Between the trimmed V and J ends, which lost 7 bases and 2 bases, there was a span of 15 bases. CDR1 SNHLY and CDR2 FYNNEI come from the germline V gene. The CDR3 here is CASITSGSPYNEQFF. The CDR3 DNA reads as TGTGCCAGCATAACAAGCGGGTCCCCCTACAATGAGCAGTTCTTC.

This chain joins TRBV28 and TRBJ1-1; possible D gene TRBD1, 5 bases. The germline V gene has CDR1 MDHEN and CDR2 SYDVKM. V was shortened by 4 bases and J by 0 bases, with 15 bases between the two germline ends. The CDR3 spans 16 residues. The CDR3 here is CASSSAGRGLNTEAFF. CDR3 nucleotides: TGTGCCAGCAGTTCGGCGGGGAGGGGATTGAACACTGAAGCTTTCTTT.

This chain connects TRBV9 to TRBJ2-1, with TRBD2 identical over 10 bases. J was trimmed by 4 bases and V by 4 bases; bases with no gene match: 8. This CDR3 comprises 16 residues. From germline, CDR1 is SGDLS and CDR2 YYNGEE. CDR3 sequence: CASSPPGLAPYNEQFF. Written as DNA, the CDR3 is TGTGCCAGCAGCCCCCCGGGACTAGCGCCGTACAATGAGCAGTTCTTC.

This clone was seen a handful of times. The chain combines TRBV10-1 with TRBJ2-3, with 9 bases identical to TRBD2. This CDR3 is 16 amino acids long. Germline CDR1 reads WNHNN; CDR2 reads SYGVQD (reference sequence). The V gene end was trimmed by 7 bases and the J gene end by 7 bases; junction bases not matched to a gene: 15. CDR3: CASTPARSGSPNTQYF. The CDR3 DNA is TGCGCCAGCACCCCGGCCCGTAGCGGGAGCCCAAATACGCAGTATTTT.

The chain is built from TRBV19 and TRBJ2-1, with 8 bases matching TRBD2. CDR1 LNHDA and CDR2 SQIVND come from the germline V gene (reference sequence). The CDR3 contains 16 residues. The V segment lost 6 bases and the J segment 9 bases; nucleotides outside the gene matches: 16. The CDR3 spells CASSPRKAGVVSEQFF. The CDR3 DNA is TGTGCCAGTAGCCCCCGGAAAGCGGGAGTTGTGAGTGAGCAGTTCTTC.